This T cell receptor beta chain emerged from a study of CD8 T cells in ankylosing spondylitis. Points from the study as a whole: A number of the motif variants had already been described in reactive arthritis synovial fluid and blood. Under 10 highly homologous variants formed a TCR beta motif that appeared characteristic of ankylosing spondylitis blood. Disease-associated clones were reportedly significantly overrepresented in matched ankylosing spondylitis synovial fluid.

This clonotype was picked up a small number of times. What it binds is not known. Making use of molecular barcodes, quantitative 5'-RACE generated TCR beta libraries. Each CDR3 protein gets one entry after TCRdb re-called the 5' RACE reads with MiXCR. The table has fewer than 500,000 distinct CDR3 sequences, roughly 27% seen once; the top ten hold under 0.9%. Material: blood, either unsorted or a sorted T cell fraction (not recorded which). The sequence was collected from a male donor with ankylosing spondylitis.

Here the CDR3 reads CSARYPGRGPEAFF. DNA of the CDR3: TGCAGTGCTAGATACCCAGGGAGAGGACCTGAAGCTTTCTTT. This chain connects TRBV20-1 to TRBJ1-1; D is perhaps TRBD1 (5 bases). The CDR3 covers 14 residues. Trimming removed 2 bases at V and 6 bases at J, with 16 bases between. Germline CDR1 and CDR2: DFQATT and SNEGSKA (reference sequence).